This T cell receptor beta chain stems from a study of shared clonotypes between healthy human individuals. Repertoires were generated with immunoSEQ multiplex PCR, while TCRdb's copy carries only in-frame clones and drops some. The table includes 650,000 to 800,000 clones, around 90% detected once. Concerning this clone: Its antigen is undetermined.

CD45RO-negative, CCR7-positively selected cells formed the naive CD8 fraction, excluding terminally differentiated effector memory CD45RA+ cells. In germline, CDR1 is MNHNS, CDR2 SASEGT. With 5 bases clipped from V and 14 bases from J, the junction kept 6 bases outside the gene matches. The CDR3 extends over 12 amino acids. Whole-study findings and limits: It was the non-shared clonotypes that had lower generation probabilities than clonotypes shared by all four donors. Limitation of the genetic and exposure-history diversity represented came from the few donors.

Input material: naive CD8+ T cells sorted from blood. The chain combines TRBV6-1 with TRBJ2-1, with 10 nucleotides matching TRBD1. This clonotype was obtained from a man aged 30 to 39 in good health. DNA of the CDR3: TGTGCCAGCAGTCCGGGACAGGGGTCCGAGTTCTTC. This encodes CASSPGQGSEFF.